This T cell receptor beta chain is drawn from a study of blood T cell repertoires in COVID-19. About this clone: Germline and junction disagree at one end, which may indicate a read error.

CDR3 length: 14 residues. The germline V gene encodes CDR1 MNHEY and CDR2 SVGAGI. Only in-frame clones appear in the TCRdb table, and some are missing; sequencing was by immunoSEQ multiplex PCR. The table has approximately 470,000 clones, approximately 90% seen once. The clonotype comes from a woman under 30 who had recovered from COVID-19. The chain employs TRBV6-5 and TRBJ2-4; 7 bases fit TRBD1. Sequencing was carried out using PBMCs or T cells enriched from blood (not recorded which). In DNA, the CDR3 is TGTGCCAGCAGTGACTCCTCAACAGGGGACATTCAGTACTTC. Translating gives CASSDSSTGDIQYF.